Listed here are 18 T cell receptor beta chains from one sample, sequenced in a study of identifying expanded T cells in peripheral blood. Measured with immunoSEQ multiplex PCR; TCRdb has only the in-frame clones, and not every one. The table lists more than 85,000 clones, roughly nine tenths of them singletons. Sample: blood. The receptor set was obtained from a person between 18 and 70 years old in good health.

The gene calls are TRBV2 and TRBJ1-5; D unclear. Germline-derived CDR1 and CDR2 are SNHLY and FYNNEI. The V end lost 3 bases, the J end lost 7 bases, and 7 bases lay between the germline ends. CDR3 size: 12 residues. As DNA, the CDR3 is TGTGCCAGCAGTGAGGGCTGGCAGCCCCAGCATTTT. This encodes CASSEGWQPQHF.

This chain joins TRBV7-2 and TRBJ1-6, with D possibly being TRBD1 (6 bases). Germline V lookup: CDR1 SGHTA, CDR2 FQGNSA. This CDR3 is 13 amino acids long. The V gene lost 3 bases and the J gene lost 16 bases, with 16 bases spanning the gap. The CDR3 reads CASSLGARDPLHF. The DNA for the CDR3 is TGTGCCAGCAGCTTGGGGGCCCGGGACCCACTCCACTTT. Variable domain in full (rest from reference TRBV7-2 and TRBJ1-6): GAGVSQSPSNKVTEKGKDVELRCDPISGHTALYWYRQSLGQGLEFLIYFQGNSAPDKSGLPSDRFSAERTGGSVSTLTIQRTQQEDSAVYLCASSLGARDPLHFGNGTRLTVT.

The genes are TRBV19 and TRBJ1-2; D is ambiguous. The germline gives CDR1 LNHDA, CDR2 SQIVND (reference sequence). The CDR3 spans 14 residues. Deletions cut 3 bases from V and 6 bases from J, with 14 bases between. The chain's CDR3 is CASSIFGIMDGYTF. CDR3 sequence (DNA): TGTGCCAGTAGTATCTTCGGGATTATGGATGGCTACACCTTC.

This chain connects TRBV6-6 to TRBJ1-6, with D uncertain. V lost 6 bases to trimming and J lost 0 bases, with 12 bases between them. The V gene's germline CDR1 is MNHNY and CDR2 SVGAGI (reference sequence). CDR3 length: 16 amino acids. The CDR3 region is CASSPSPGSYNSPLHF. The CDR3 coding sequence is TGTGCCAGCAGCCCCTCCCCGGGCTCCTATAATTCACCCCTCCACTTT.

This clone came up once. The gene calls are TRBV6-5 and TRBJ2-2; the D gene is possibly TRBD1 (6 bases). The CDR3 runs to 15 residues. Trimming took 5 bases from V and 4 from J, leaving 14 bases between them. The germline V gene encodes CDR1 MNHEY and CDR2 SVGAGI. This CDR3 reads CASSPPGAGTGELFF. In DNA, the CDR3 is TGTGCCAGCAGTCCCCCAGGGGCCGGCACCGGGGAGCTGTTTTTT.

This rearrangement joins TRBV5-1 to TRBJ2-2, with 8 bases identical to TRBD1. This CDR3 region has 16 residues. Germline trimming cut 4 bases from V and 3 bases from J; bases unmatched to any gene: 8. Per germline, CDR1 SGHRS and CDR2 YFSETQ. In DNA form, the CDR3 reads TGCGCCAGCAGCGACGACAGGGGCTACTACACCGGGGAGCTGTTTTTT. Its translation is CASSDDRGYYTGELFF.

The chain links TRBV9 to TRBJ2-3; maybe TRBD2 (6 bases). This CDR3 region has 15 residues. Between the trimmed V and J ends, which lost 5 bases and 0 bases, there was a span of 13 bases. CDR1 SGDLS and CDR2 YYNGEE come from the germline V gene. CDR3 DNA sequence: TGTGCCAGCAGAACCCCGGGACTTAGCACAGATACGCAGTATTTT. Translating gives CASRTPGLSTDTQYF. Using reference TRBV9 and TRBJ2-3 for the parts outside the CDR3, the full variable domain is DSGVTQTPKHLITATGQRVTLRCSPRSGDLSVYWYQQSLDQGLQFLIQYYNGEERAKGNILERFSAQQFPDLHSELNLSSLELGDSALYFCASRTPGLSTDTQYFGPGTRLTVL.

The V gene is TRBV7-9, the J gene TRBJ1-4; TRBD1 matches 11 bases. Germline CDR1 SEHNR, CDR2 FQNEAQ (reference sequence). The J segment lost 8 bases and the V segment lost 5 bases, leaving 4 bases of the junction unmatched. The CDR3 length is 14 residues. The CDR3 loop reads CASSVGQGAEKLFF. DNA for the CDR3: TGTGCCAGCAGCGTTGGACAGGGGGCGGAAAAACTGTTTTTT.

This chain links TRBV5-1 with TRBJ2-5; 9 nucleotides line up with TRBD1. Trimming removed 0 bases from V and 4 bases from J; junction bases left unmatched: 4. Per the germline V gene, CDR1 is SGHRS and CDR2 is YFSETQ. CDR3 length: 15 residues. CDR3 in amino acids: CASSLGMTGGETQYF. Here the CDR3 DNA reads TGCGCCAGCAGCTTGGGCATGACAGGGGGAGAGACCCAGTACTTC.

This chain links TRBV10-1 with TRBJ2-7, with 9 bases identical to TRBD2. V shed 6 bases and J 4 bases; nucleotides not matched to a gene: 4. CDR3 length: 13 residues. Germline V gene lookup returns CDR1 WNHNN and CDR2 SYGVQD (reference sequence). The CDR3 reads CASSGAGGYEQYF. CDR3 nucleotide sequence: TGCGCCAGCAGCGGAGCGGGAGGATACGAGCAGTACTTC.

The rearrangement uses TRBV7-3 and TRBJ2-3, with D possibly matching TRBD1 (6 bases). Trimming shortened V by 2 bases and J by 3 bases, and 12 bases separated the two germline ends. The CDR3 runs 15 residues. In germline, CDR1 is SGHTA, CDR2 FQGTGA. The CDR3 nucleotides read TGTGCCAGCAGCTTAGGGGGCCCGGCGACAGATACGCAGTATTTT. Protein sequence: CASSLGGPATDTQYF.

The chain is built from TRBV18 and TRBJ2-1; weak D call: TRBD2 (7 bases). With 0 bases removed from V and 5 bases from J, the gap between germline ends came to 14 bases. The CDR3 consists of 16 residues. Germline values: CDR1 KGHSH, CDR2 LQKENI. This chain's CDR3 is CASSPPGRGTNNEQFF. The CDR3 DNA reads TGTGCCAGCTCACCACCCGGGCGGGGGACAAACAATGAGCAGTTCTTC.

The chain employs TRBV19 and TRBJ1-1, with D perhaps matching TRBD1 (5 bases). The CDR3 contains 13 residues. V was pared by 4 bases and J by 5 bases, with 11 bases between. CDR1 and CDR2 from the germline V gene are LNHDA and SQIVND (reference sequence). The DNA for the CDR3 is TGTGCCAGTAGTAGTACAGGAAATACTGAAGCTTTCTTT. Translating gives CASSSTGNTEAFF.

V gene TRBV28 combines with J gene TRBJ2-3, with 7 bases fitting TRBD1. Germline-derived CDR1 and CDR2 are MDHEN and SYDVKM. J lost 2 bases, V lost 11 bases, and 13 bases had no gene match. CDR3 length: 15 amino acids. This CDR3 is CAVTSGTEATDTQYF. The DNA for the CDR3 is TGTGCCGTAACATCCGGGACAGAAGCCACAGATACGCAGTATTTT.

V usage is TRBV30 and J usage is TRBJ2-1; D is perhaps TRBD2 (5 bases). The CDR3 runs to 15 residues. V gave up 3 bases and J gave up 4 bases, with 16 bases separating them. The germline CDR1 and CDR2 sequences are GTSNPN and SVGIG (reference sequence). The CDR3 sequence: CAWRPLSGRYNEQFF. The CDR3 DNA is TGTGCCTGGAGGCCCTTGTCGGGGAGATACAATGAGCAGTTCTTC. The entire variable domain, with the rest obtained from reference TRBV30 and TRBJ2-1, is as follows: SQTIHQWPATLVQPVGSPLSLECTVEGTSNPNLYWYRQAAGRGLQLLFYSVGIGQISSEVPQNLSASRPQDRQFILSSKKLLLSDSGFYLCAWRPLSGRYNEQFFGPGTRLTVL.

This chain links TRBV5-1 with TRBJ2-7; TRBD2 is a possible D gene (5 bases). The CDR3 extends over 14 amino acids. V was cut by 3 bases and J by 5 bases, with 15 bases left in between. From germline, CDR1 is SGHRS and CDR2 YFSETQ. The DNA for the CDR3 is TGCGCCAGCAGCTCCCTTAAGGCGAGGGACGAGCAGTACTTC. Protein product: CASSSLKARDEQYF.

The CDR3 spells CASSPTRQASGYTF. In DNA, the CDR3 is TGTGCCAGCAGCCCCACACGCCAGGCTTCTGGCTACACCTTC. The chain employs TRBV7-6 and TRBJ1-2, with D unclear. Trimming took off 5 bases at V and 7 bases at J, with 17 bases between the two ends. The CDR3 totals 14 residues. The germline gives CDR1 SGHVS, CDR2 FNYEAQ. The full variable domain, in which reference TRBV7-6 and TRBJ1-2 provide the parts outside the CDR3, is GAGVSQSPRYKVTKRGQDVALRCDPISGHVSLYWYRQALGQGPEFLTYFNYEAQQDKSGLPNDRFSAERPEGSISTLTIQRTEQRDSAMYRCASSPTRQASGYTFGSGTRLTVV.

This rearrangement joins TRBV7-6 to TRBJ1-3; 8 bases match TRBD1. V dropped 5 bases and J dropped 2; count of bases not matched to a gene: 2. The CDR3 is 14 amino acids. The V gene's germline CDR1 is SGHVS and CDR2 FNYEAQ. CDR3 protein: CASSRTGPGNTIYF. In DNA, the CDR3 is TGTGCCAGCAGCCGGACAGGGCCTGGAAACACCATATATTTT. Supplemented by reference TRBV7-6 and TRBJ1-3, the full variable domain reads GAGVSQSPRYKVTKRGQDVALRCDPISGHVSLYWYRQALGQGPEFLTYFNYEAQQDKSGLPNDRFSAERPEGSISTLTIQRTEQRDSAMYRCASSRTGPGNTIYFGEGSWLTVV.